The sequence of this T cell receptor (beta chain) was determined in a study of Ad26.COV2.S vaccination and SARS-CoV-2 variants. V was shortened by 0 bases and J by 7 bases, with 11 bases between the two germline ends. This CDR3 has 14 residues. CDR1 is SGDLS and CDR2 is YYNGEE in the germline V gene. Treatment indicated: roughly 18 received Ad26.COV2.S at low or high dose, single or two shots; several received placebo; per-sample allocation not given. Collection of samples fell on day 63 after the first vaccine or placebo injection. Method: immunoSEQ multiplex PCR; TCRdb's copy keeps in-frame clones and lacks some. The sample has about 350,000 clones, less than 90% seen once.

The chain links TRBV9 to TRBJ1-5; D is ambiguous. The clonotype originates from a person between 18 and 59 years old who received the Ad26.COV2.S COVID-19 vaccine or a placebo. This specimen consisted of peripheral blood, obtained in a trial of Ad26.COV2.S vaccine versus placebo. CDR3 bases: TGTGCCAGCAGCGTAGATGGGCTCGGGCAGCCCCAGCATTTT. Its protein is CASSVDGLGQPQHF. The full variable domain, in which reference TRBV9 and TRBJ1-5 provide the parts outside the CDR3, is DSGVTQTPKHLITATGQRVTLRCSPRSGDLSVYWYQQSLDQGLQFLIQYYNGEERAKGNILERFSAQQFPDLHSELNLSSLELGDSALYFCASSVDGLGQPQHFGDGTRLSIL.